The 29 T cell receptor beta chains below all came from one sample that was sequenced in a study of blood T cell repertoires in COVID-19. Assay used: immunoSEQ multiplex PCR; TCRdb lists only in-frame clones, some missing. The sample includes over 200,000 clones, 80% to 90% seen only once; the top ten take 15% to 20%. Specimen: peripheral blood. The receptors stem from a woman over 75 with active or convalescent COVID-19.

The rearrangement uses TRBV5-6 and TRBJ2-2, with 8 bases fitting TRBD1. The CDR3 consists of 16 residues. Germline-derived CDR1 and CDR2 are SGHDT and YYEEEE. V gave up 6 bases and J gave up 1 base; unmatched junction bases: 8. CDR3 nucleotide sequence: TGTGCCAGCATCGCCCCCGGGACAGGGAACACCGGGGAGCTGTTTTTT. This translates into CASIAPGTGNTGELFF.

In this sample, this clone turned up a few times. The chain has TRBV3-1 (or the pseudogene TRBV3-2) and TRBJ1-6; D is uncertain. CDR3 length equals 16 residues. V lost 0 bases to trimming and J lost 5 bases, with 11 bases between them. Germline CDR1 and CDR2: LGHDT and YNNKEL (reference sequence). CDR3: CASSQEWLVDNSPLHF. The CDR3 bases are TGTGCCAGCAGCCAAGAATGGCTGGTGGATAATTCACCCCTCCACTTT.

The rearrangement joins TRBV12-3 or TRBV12-4 to TRBJ2-1; maybe TRBD2 (6 bases). The CDR3 runs 13 residues. Trimming took off 1 base at V and 6 bases at J, with 7 bases between the two ends. CDR3 nucleotides: TGTGCCAGCAGTTTAGGGGGACTCAATGAGCAGTTCTTC. Translated, it gives CASSLGGLNEQFF.

V is TRBV9 and J is TRBJ2-2, with 7 bases identical to TRBD2. The CDR3 consists of 15 residues. V lost 3 bases to trimming and J lost 7 bases; unmatched junction nucleotides: 9. The germline CDR1 and CDR2 sequences are SGDLS and YYNGEE. This CDR3 reads CASSDRGSLNGELFF. CDR3 nucleotides: TGTGCCAGCAGCGACCGCGGGAGTTTAAACGGGGAGCTGTTTTTT.

The chain couples TRBV5-1 to TRBJ2-2, with 7 bases that match TRBD1. This CDR3 comprises 15 residues. Germline trimming cut 3 bases from V and 0 bases from J; bases unmatched to any gene: 2. Germline V CDR1 and CDR2: SGHRS, YFSETQ. The CDR3 spells CASSSGQSNTGELFF. The CDR3 nucleotides read TGCGCCAGCAGCTCGGGACAGTCGAACACCGGGGAGCTGTTTTTT.

This clone showed up just a few times. The chain uses TRBV28 and TRBJ1-1, with 7 bases that match TRBD1. The germline CDR1 and CDR2 sequences are MDHEN and SYDVKM. The CDR3 is 11 amino acids. V gave up 7 bases and J gave up 4 bases; unmatched junction bases: 0. DNA for the CDR3: TGTGCCAGCAACAGGGGCACTGAAGCTTTCTTT. It is translated as CASNRGTEAFF.

This chain connects TRBV18 to TRBJ2-1; 7 bases fit TRBD2. Trimming removed 3 bases from V and 3 bases from J; junction bases left unmatched: 5. This CDR3 has 15 amino acids. From germline, CDR1 is KGHSH and CDR2 LQKENI. The CDR3 is CASSPQAGHYNEQFF. The DNA of the CDR3 is TGTGCCAGCTCACCCCAAGCGGGGCACTACAATGAGCAGTTCTTC.

This clone was counted between two and nine times. The chain has TRBV5-1 and TRBJ2-3; 8 nucleotides match TRBD2. Looked up from germline, CDR1 is SGHRS and CDR2 is YFSETQ. V trimming: 4 bases; J trimming: 5 bases; junction bases outside the gene matches: 9. This CDR3 contains 15 residues. CDR3 amino acids: CASSTGTRGGDTQYF. CDR3 nucleotide sequence: TGCGCCAGCAGCACCGGGACTAGGGGAGGAGATACGCAGTATTTT.

In this sample, this clone turned up once. This chain uses TRBV6-2 or TRBV6-3 with TRBJ2-2; tentatively, D is TRBD1 (6 bases). The V end lost 0 bases, the J end lost 4 bases, and 6 bases lay between the germline ends. Per the germline V gene, CDR1 is MNHEY and CDR2 is SVGEGT. The CDR3 runs 14 residues. CDR3 region: CASSYSGATGELFF. In nucleotides, the CDR3 is TGTGCCAGCAGTTACTCGGGGGCCACCGGGGAGCTGTTTTTT.

The chain employs TRBV4-1 and TRBJ2-7, with no clear D. V was cut by 2 bases and J by 2 bases, with 10 bases left in between. Germline assignment: CDR1 MGHRA and CDR2 YSYEKL. CDR3 size: 14 residues. The CDR3: CASSQQEPPYEQYF. The CDR3 bases are TGCGCCAGCAGCCAACAGGAACCCCCCTACGAGCAGTACTTC.

This clone has more than one count but fewer than ten. The chain couples TRBV18 to TRBJ2-7, with a tentative D call TRBD2 (5 bases). The CDR3 extends over 14 amino acids. CDR1 is KGHSH, CDR2 LQKENI, per germline. Trimming stripped 2 bases from V and 7 bases from J, with 15 bases between. The CDR3 DNA reads as TGTGCCAGCTCACCAGAGGGATTAAGGAGTGAGCAGTACTTC. Translated: CASSPEGLRSEQYF.

This clone was observed a single time. The V and J genes are TRBV2 and TRBJ1-2; D may be TRBD1 (5 bases). V shed 4 bases and J shed 5 bases, with 14 bases lying between them. The CDR3 contains 14 residues. Germline CDR1 SNHLY, CDR2 FYNNEI. Here the CDR3 reads CASSGGPGGYGYTF. CDR3 bases: TGTGCCAGCAGTGGAGGCCCGGGGGGTTATGGCTACACCTTC.

V and J are TRBV30 and TRBJ2-3, with no clear D. CDR1 is GTSNPN and CDR2 is SVGIG in the germline V gene (reference sequence). The CDR3 has 14 residues. Trimming pared 0 bases from V and 2 bases from J, leaving 9 bases between. In DNA form, the CDR3 reads TGTGCCTGGAGTGTAGACAAACTCACAGATACGCAGTATTTT. Translating gives CAWSVDKLTDTQYF.

The V and J genes are TRBV5-1 and TRBJ2-5, with D possibly TRBD1 on 6 matching bases. Germline lookup yields CDR1 SGHRS and CDR2 YFSETQ. V lost 1 base to trimming and J lost 5 bases, with 18 bases between them. This CDR3 contains 16 residues. CDR3 bases: TGCGCCAGCAGCTTGTTCGATACAGGGACCCAGGAGACCCAGTACTTC. It codes for CASSLFDTGTQETQYF.

This chain uses TRBV6-4 with TRBJ1-2, with 9 bases lining up with TRBD1. The CDR3 length is 13 residues. Germline V gene sequence: CDR1 MRHNA, CDR2 SNTAGT. The V segment lost 4 bases and the J segment 7 bases; nucleotides outside the gene matches: 4. The CDR3, as DNA: TGTGCCAGCAGTGGGGACAGGGAATCTGGCTACACCTTC. Encoded protein: CASSGDRESGYTF.

This clone appeared a few times. The chain joins TRBV11-2 to TRBJ2-1, with TRBD2 matching 8 bases. The CDR3 spans 17 residues. Trimming cost V 6 bases and J 0 bases; bases outside gene matches: 10. The germline gives CDR1 SGHAT, CDR2 FQNNGV. CDR3 coding DNA: TGTGCCAGCAGTGATAGACTAGCGCGATTCTCCTACAATGAGCAGTTCTTC. Protein product: CASSDRLARFSYNEQFF. Supplemented by reference TRBV11-2 and TRBJ2-1, the full variable domain reads EAGVAQSPRYKIIEKRQSVAFWCNPISGHATLYWYQQILGQGPKLLIQFQNNGVVDDSQLPKDRFSAERLKGVDSTLKIQPAKLEDSAVYLCASSDRLARFSYNEQFFGPGTRLTVL.

In nucleotides, the CDR3 is TGTGCCAGCAGCTTAGCGACTTCCCCATATCAGCCCCAGCATTTT. Protein: CASSLATSPYQPQHF. The rearrangement links TRBV7-2 to TRBJ1-5; D not resolved. V lost 0 bases and J 5 bases, leaving 11 bases between the germline ends. Germline V CDR1 and CDR2: SGHTA, FQGNSA. The CDR3 sequence is 15 residues long.

The V gene is TRBV19, the J gene TRBJ1-5; D call uncertain. V was shortened by 4 bases and J by 4 bases, with 11 bases between the two germline ends. The CDR3 consists of 14 residues. Germline lookup yields CDR1 LNHDA and CDR2 SQIVND (reference sequence). The CDR3 protein is CASSTWQTNQPQHF. In DNA, the CDR3 is TGTGCCAGTAGTACGTGGCAAACGAATCAGCCCCAGCATTTT.

V gene TRBV20-1 combines with J gene TRBJ1-4; 10 bases line up with TRBD1. V gave up 3 bases and J gave up 7 bases; unmatched junction bases: 5. CDR1 is DFQATT and CDR2 is SNEGSKA in the germline V gene (reference sequence). CDR3 length equals 14 residues. In DNA, the CDR3 is TGCAGTGCTAGTGACAGGGGGCGCGGTGAAAAACTGTTTTTT. Amino acids: CSASDRGRGEKLFF.

The chain uses TRBV7-2 and TRBJ2-3, with D unresolved. Germline CDR1 reads SGHTA; CDR2 reads FQGNSA. The CDR3 is 14 residues long. Trimming stripped 5 bases from V and 0 bases from J, with 9 bases between. In nucleotides, the CDR3 is TGTGCCAGCAGCCTGAGACATAGCACAGATACGCAGTATTTT. This translates into CASSLRHSTDTQYF.

This rearrangement joins TRBV7-2 to TRBJ2-3, with 10 bases matching TRBD2. CDR1 is SGHTA, CDR2 FQGNSA, per germline. The J segment lost 6 bases and the V segment lost 6 bases, leaving 6 bases of the junction unmatched. The CDR3 has 14 amino acids. The CDR3: CASRTLAGLDTQYF. In nucleotides, the CDR3 is TGTGCCAGCAGGACACTAGCGGGGTTGGATACGCAGTATTTT. The full variable domain, rest sourced from reference TRBV7-2 and TRBJ2-3, is GAGVSQSPSNKVTEKGKDVELRCDPISGHTALYWYRQSLGQGLEFLIYFQGNSAPDKSGLPSDRFSAERTGGSVSTLTIQRTQQEDSAVYLCASRTLAGLDTQYFGPGTRLTVL.

This chain links TRBV5-4 with TRBJ1-1, with D unresolved. Germline CDR1 and CDR2: SGHNT and YYREEE (reference sequence). The V end lost 2 bases, the J end lost 4 bases, and 6 bases lay between the germline ends. The CDR3 is 12 residues long. The CDR3 DNA reads as TGTGCCAGCAGCTTTATCCCCACTGAAGCTTTCTTT. This gives the protein CASSFIPTEAFF.

The gene calls are TRBV3-1 (or the pseudogene TRBV3-2) and TRBJ2-1; 12 positions match TRBD2. The CDR3 runs 14 residues. Germline loops: CDR1 LGHDT, CDR2 YNNKEL (reference sequence). The J segment lost 7 bases and the V segment lost 5 bases, leaving 3 bases of the junction unmatched. The CDR3 reads CASSALAGGNEQFF. CDR3 in DNA: TGTGCCAGCAGCGCTCTAGCGGGAGGGAATGAGCAGTTCTTC.

This clone is a singleton in its sample. The V and J genes are TRBV28 and TRBJ2-7; possibly TRBD1 for D (6 bases). The CDR3 runs 15 residues. Germline values: CDR1 MDHEN, CDR2 SYDVKM. V was shortened by 7 bases and J by 4 bases, with 20 bases between the two germline ends. CDR3 in amino acids: CASTKLRGASYEQYF. The CDR3 nucleotides read TGTGCCAGCACCAAACTCAGGGGAGCCAGTTACGAGCAGTACTTC.

The J gene is TRBJ1-5, the V gene TRBV7-2; 7 nucleotides line up with TRBD1. The CDR3 has 15 amino acids. Germline CDR1 is SGHTA and CDR2 is FQGNSA. V shed 5 bases, J shed 0 bases, and the junction held 4 bases outside the gene matches. Written as DNA, the CDR3 is TGTGCCAGCAGCCCAGGGGGATATAGCAATCAGCCCCAGCATTTT. Translated, it gives CASSPGGYSNQPQHF.

In its sample, this clone was seen a few times. The chain is built from TRBV7-3 and TRBJ2-2; 8 nucleotides align to TRBD2. Germline assignment: CDR1 SGHTA and CDR2 FQGTGA. The CDR3 loop spans 14 amino acids. Trimming cost V 8 bases and J 7 bases; bases outside gene matches: 9. The CDR3 region has the DNA TGTGCCAGCTCACCGGGACTAGAGGGCGGGGAGCTGTTTTTT. Its protein product is CASSPGLEGGELFF.

V and J are TRBV9 and TRBJ2-3, with 8 bases fitting TRBD2. The CDR3 is made up of 16 amino acids. Trimming cost V 1 base and J 1 base; bases outside gene matches: 5. CDR1 SGDLS and CDR2 YYNGEE come from the germline V gene. CDR3 amino acids: CASSVSGGPGTDTQYF. In DNA, the CDR3 is TGTGCCAGCAGCGTATCGGGGGGGCCGGGCACAGATACGCAGTATTTT.

The chain combines TRBV3-1 (or the pseudogene TRBV3-2) with TRBJ2-1, with 10 bases aligning to TRBD1. The CDR3 extends over 15 amino acids. Germline loops: CDR1 LGHDT, CDR2 YNNKEL (reference sequence). V was pared by 5 bases and J by 7 bases, with 8 bases of the junction left unmatched. CDR3 nucleotides: TGTGCCAGCAGCTCCCGACAGGGGGCGGGTAATGAGCAGTTCTTC. It codes for CASSSRQGAGNEQFF.

CDR3 sequence reads: CASSERQEYSNQPQHF. CDR3 coding DNA: TGTGCCAGCAGTGAAAGACAGGAGTATAGCAATCAGCCCCAGCATTTT. The V and J genes are TRBV6-1 and TRBJ1-5; D perhaps matches TRBD1 (6 bases). CDR1 is MNHNS and CDR2 is SASEGT in the germline V gene. V gave up 2 bases and J gave up 0 bases, with 11 bases separating them. CDR3 length: 16 residues.